The 2 T cell receptor beta chains given below trace back to one sample, sequenced in a study of blood T cell repertoires in COVID-19. The assay was immunoSEQ multiplex PCR, and TCRdb's table has in-frame clones only and misses some. The sample includes about 200,000 clones, about 84% of them seen just once. The sample taken for sequencing was PBMCs or T cells enriched from blood (not recorded which). Source of these receptors: a man aged 35 to 55 with acute COVID-19.

This clone was seen once. The CDR3 DNA reads as TGTGCCAGCTCACCAGCGACAGGGTATAACACTGAAGCTTTCTTT. Amino acids: CASSPATGYNTEAFF. The J gene is TRBJ1-1, the V gene TRBV18, with TRBD1 matching 7 bases. This CDR3 has 15 residues. The germline gives CDR1 KGHSH, CDR2 LQKENI. With 2 bases clipped from V and 2 bases from J, the junction kept 5 bases outside the gene matches.

The J gene is TRBJ1-2, the V gene TRBV19; D is undetermined. Germline CDR1 and CDR2: LNHDA and SQIVND (reference sequence). Trimming pared 4 bases from V and 0 bases from J, leaving 9 bases between. There are 14 residues in the CDR3. CDR3 sequence: CASSSRRTNYGYTF. CDR3 in DNA: TGTGCCAGTAGTAGTCGCAGGACTAACTATGGCTACACCTTC.